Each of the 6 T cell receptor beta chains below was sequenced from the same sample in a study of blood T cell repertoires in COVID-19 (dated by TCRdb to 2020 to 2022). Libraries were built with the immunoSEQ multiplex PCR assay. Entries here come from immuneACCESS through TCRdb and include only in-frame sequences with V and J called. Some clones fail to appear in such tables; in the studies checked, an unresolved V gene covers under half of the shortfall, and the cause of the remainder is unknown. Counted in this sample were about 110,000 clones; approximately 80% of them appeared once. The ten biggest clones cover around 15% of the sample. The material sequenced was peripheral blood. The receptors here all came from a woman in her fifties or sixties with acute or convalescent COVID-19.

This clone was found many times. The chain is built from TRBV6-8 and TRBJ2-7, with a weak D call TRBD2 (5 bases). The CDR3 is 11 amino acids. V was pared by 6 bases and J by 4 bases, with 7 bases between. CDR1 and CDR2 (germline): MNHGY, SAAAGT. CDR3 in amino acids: CASRGSYEQYF. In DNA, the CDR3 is TGTGCCAGCAGGGGGAGTTACGAGCAGTACTTC.

CDR3 sequence reads: CSASGPNRIPFEAFF. DNA for the CDR3: TGCAGTGCTAGTGGACCCAACAGGATTCCCTTTGAAGCTTTCTTT. V gene TRBV20-1 combines with J gene TRBJ1-1, with a weak D call TRBD1 (5 bases). This CDR3 is 15 amino acids long. From germline, CDR1 is DFQATT and CDR2 SNEGSKA (reference sequence). V was clipped by 3 bases and J by 7 bases, with 21 bases between them.

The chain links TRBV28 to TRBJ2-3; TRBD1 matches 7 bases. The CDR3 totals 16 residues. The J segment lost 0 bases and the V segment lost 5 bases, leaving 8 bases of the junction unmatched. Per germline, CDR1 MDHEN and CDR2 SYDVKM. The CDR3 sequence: CASSSRTGSSTDTQYF. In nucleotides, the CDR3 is TGTGCCAGCAGTAGCAGGACAGGTTCTAGCACAGATACGCAGTATTTT.

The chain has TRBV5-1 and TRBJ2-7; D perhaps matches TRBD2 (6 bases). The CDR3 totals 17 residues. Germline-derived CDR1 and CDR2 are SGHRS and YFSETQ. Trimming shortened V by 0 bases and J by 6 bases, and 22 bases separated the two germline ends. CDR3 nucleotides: TGCGCCAGCAGCTTGGAGTTGCGCGGGACCTCACCTAGCGAGCAGTACTTC. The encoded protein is CASSLELRGTSPSEQYF.

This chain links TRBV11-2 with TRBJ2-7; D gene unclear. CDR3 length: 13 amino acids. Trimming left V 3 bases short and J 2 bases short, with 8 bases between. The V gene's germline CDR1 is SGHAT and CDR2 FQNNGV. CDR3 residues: CASSFYFPYEQYF. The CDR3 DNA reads TGTGCCAGCAGCTTCTACTTTCCCTACGAGCAGTACTTC.

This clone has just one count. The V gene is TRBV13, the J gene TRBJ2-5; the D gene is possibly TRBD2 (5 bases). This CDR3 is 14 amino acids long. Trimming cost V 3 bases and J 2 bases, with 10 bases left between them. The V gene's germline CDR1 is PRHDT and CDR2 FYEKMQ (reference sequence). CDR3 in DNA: TGTGCCAGCAGCTTTAGCGAACATCAAGAGACCCAGTACTTC. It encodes CASSFSEHQETQYF.